The clone carrying this TCR beta chain was found a few times. Antigen specificity is unknown. Other nucleotide sequences from this sample produce the same CDR3. The CDR3 is made up of 14 amino acids. Germline CDR1 SGHRS, CDR2 YFSETQ. The V and J ends lost 0 bases and 4 bases respectively, with 7 bases between them. The entry originates in a study of cytomegalovirus exposure and HLA in healthy donors. Findings and caveats of the study: Sequence variants that were highly shared formed a cluster that was likely a sequencing artifact. Later on, a genetic analysis was performed. It linked a missense variant in DCLRE1C with V- and J-gene trimming of TCR beta. The later analysis indicated that the majority of CMV-associated TCR beta chains appeared HLA-restricted.

The PCR contained 60 Vbeta and 13 Jbeta primers. Profiled with immunoSEQ multiplex PCR; TCRdb holds only in-frame clones, not every one. The sample shows approximately 160,000 clones, around 80% of them seen only once. Input material: PBMCs. The V call is TRBV5-1, the J call TRBJ1-4; tentative D call: TRBD1 (5 bases). The sequence was obtained from a male donor in good health and CMV-seronegative. Here the CDR3 reads CASSLGQLNEKLFF. CDR3 in DNA: TGCGCCAGCAGCTTGGGACAGCTTAATGAAAAACTGTTTTTT.